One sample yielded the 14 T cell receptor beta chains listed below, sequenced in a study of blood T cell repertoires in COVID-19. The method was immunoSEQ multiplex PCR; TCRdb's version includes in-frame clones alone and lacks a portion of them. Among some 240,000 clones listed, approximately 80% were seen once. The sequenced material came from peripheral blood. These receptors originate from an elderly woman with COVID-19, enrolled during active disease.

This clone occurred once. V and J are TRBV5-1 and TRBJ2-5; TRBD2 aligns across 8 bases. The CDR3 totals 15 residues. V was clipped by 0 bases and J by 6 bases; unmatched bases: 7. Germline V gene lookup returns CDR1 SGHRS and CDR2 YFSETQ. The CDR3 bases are TGCGCCAGCAGCTTGGGTTCTGCGGGGGGTAAGACCCAGTACTTC. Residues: CASSLGSAGGKTQYF.

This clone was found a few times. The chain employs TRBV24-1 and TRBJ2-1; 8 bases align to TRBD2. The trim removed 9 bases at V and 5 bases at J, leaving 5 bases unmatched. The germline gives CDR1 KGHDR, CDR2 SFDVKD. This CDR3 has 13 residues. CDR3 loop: CATSTSGNNEQFF. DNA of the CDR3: TGTGCCACCTCAACTAGCGGCAACAATGAGCAGTTCTTC.

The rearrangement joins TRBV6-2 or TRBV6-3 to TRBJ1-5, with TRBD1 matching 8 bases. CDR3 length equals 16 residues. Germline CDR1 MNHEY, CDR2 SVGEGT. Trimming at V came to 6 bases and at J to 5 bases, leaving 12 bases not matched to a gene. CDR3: CASSSRMTGDHQPQHF. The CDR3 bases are TGTGCCAGCAGCTCCCGAATGACAGGGGATCATCAGCCCCAGCATTTT.

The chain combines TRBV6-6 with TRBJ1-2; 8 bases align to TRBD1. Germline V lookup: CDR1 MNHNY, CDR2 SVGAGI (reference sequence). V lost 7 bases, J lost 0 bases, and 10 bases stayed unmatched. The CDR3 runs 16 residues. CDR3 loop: CASNAGDRTANYGYTF. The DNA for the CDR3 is TGTGCCAGCAATGCTGGGGACAGGACCGCTAACTATGGCTACACCTTC.

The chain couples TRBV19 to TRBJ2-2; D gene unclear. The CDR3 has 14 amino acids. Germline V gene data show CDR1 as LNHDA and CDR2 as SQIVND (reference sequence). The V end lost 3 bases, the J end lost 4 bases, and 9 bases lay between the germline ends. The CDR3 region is CASSIHKFTGELFF. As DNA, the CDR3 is TGTGCCAGTAGTATCCACAAGTTCACCGGGGAGCTGTTTTTT.

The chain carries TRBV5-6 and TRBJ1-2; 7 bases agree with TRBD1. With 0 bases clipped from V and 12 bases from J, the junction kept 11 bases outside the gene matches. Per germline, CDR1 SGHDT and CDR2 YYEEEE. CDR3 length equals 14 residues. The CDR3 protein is CASSLGVAWTGNTF. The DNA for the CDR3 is TGTGCCAGCAGCTTGGGGGTAGCGTGGACAGGTAACACCTTC.

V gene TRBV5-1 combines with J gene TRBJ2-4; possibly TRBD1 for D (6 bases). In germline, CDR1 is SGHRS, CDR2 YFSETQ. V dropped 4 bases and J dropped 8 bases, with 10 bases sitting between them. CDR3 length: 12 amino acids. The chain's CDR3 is CASSLKGDIQYF. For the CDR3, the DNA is TGCGCCAGCAGCCTAAAGGGGGACATTCAGTACTTC.

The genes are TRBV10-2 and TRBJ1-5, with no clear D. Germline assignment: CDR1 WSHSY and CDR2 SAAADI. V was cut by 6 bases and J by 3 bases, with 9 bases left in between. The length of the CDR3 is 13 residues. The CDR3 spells CASRGSVNQPQHF. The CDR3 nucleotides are TGCGCCAGCAGGGGCTCGGTCAATCAGCCCCAGCATTTT.

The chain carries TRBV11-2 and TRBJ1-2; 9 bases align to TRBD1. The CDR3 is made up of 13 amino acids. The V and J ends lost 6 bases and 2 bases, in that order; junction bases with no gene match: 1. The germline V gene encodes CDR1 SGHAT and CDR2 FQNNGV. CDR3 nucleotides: TGTGCCAGCAGAGGGACAGGGAACTATGGCTACACCTTC. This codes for CASRGTGNYGYTF. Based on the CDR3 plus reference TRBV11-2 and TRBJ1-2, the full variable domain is EAGVAQSPRYKIIEKRQSVAFWCNPISGHATLYWYQQILGQGPKLLIQFQNNGVVDDSQLPKDRFSAERLKGVDSTLKIQPAKLEDSAVYLCASRGTGNYGYTFGSGTRLTVV.

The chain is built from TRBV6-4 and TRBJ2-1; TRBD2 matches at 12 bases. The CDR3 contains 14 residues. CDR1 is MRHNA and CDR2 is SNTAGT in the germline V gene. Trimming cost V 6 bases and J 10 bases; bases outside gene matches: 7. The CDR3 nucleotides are TGTGCCAGCAGGCCTAGCGGGGGGGCCAGAGAGCAGTTCTTC. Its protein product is CASRPSGGAREQFF.

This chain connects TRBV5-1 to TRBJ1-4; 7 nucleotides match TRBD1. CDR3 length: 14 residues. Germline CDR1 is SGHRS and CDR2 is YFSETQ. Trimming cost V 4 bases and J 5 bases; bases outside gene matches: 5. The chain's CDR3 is CASSLQGPNEKLFF. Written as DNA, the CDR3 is TGCGCCAGCAGCCTACAGGGGCCCAATGAAAAACTGTTTTTT.

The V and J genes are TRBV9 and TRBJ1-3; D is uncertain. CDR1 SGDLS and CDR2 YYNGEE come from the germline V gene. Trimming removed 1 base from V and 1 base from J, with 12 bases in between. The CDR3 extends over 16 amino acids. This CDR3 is CASSVSPLRSGNTIYF. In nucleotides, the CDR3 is TGTGCCAGCAGCGTAAGCCCGCTACGATCTGGAAACACCATATATTTT.

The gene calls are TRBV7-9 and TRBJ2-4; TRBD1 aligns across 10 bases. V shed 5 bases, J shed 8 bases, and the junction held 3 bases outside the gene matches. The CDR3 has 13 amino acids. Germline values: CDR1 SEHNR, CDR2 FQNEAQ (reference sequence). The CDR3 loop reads CASSGDRGYIQYF. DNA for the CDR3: TGTGCCAGCAGCGGGGACAGGGGCTACATTCAGTACTTC.

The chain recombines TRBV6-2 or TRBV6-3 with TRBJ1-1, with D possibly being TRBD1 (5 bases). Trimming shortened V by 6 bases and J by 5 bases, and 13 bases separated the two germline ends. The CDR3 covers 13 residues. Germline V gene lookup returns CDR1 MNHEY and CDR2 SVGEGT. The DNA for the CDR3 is TGTGCCAGCAGCCCCTCAGGGTATACTGAAGCTTTCTTT. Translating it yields CASSPSGYTEAFF.